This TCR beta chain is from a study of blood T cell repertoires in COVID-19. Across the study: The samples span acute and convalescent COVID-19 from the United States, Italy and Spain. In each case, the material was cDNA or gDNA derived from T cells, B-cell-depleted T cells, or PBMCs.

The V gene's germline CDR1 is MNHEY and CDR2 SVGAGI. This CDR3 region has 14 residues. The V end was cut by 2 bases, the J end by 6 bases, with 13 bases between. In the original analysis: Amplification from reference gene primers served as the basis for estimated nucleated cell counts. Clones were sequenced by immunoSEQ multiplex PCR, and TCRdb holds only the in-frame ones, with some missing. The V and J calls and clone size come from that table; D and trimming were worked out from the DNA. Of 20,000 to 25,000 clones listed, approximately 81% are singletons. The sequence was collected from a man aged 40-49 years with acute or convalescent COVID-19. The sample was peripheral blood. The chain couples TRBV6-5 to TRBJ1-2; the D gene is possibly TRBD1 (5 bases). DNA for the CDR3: TGTGCCAGCAGTTACCGGACCCCGGGGGATGGCTACACCTTC. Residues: CASSYRTPGDGYTF.